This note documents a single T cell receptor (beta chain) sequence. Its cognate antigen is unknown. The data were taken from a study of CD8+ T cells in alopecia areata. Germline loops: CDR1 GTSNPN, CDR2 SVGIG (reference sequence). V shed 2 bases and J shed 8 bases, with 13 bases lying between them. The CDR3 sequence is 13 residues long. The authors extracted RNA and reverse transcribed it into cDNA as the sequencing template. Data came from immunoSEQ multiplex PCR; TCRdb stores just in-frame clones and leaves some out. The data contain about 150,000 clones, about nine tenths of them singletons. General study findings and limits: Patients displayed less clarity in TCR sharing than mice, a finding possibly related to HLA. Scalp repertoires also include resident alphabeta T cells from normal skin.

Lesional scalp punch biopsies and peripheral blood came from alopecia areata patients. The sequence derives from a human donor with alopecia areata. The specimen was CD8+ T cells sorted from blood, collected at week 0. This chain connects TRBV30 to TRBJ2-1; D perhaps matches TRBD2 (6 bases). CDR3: CAWSFSAGYEQFF. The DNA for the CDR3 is TGTGCCTGGAGTTTTTCAGCGGGTTATGAGCAGTTCTTC.